Below, 12 T cell receptor beta chains from the same sample are listed, as sequenced in a study of cytomegalovirus exposure and HLA in healthy donors (dated by TCRdb to 2015 to 2018). Library prep was done by the immunoSEQ multiplex PCR assay. For the multiplex PCR, a mixture combining 60 forward primers for TCR Vbeta segments and 13 reverse primers for TCR Jbeta segments was used. What TCRdb holds here is the immuneACCESS table cut down to in-frame rearrangements. Part of the clones is not present; checked against another copy, under half of the missing clones reflect an unresolved V gene, and the others are unexplained. The sample includes some 200,000 clones, with 55% to 65% observed a single time. In total, the top ten clones hold 2.5% to 3.5% of the sample. Material for sequencing was PBMCs. The receptors were sampled from a man aged 35 to 55 in good health and CMV-seronegative.

This rearrangement joins TRBV29-1 to TRBJ2-7; weak D call: TRBD2 (7 bases). The germline V and J ends were trimmed by 3 bases and 7 bases, with 19 bases remaining between them. The CDR3 loop spans 14 amino acids. Germline CDR1 reads SQVTM; CDR2 reads ANQGSEA. CDR3 sequence (DNA): TGCAGCGTTGAGGGGGGAGGGGGTACCTTGGAGCAGTACTTC. The encoded protein is CSVEGGGGTLEQYF.

The chain links TRBV15 to TRBJ2-2; D is undetermined. Trimming cost V 8 bases and J 1 base, with 11 bases left between them. In germline, CDR1 is LNHNV, CDR2 YYDKDF (reference sequence). This CDR3 is built from 14 residues. The CDR3 region has the DNA TGTGCCACCCGCCTTGGCCGGAACACCGGGGAGCTGTTTTTT. Its translation: CATRLGRNTGELFF.

The chain couples TRBV1 to TRBJ2-3; the table names TRBD1, a call not compared with the DNA. TRBV1 is termed a pseudogene. This CDR3 spans 18 amino acids. The CDR3 loop reads CTSSQDPTGALGTDTQYF. CDR3 nucleotide sequence: TGCACCAGCAGCCAAGATCCGACAGGGGCCTTAGGCACAGATACGCAGTATTTT.

The V and J genes are TRBV6-1 and TRBJ2-7; tentative D call: TRBD2 (6 bases). Looked up from germline, CDR1 is MNHNS and CDR2 is SASEGT. Trimming removed 7 bases at V and 10 bases at J, with 23 bases between. This CDR3 contains 14 residues. The CDR3 DNA reads as TGTGCCAGCACCGAATCTACAGGTCCGCGGGATCAGTACTTC. This encodes CASTESTGPRDQYF.

The chain joins TRBV18 to TRBJ2-6; 10 bases line up with TRBD1. CDR1 and CDR2 (germline): KGHSH, LQKENI. Losses at the gene ends were 3 bases for V and 3 bases for J; bases not matched to a gene: 5. The CDR3 consists of 17 residues. The CDR3 DNA reads as TGTGCCAGCTCACCTACCGGGACAGGGGTTGGGGCCAACGTCCTGACTTTC. Protein sequence: CASSPTGTGVGANVLTF.

This clone was seen only once. The chain employs TRBV7-9 and TRBJ2-1, with TRBD1 matching over 8 bases. The germline gives CDR1 SEHNR, CDR2 FQNEAQ (reference sequence). The junction had 10 bases not matched to a gene; V was cut back by 4 bases and J by 8 bases. The CDR3 has 15 residues. DNA of the CDR3: TGTGCCAGCAGCTCGAAAGCAGGGGGCAAGGATGAGCAGTTCTTC. Encoded protein: CASSSKAGGKDEQFF.

The chain recombines TRBV6-5 with TRBJ2-5; tentative D call: TRBD1 (5 bases). The end of the DNA is better explained by TRBJ2-7, so the J call may be wrong. This CDR3 region has 14 residues. From germline, CDR1 is MNHEY and CDR2 SVGAGI. CDR3 sequence (DNA): TGTGCCAGCAGTTATGCAGGGCCCCGGCACGAGCAGTACTTC. Translating it yields CASSYAGPRHEQYF.

The gene calls are TRBV19 and TRBJ1-5; maybe TRBD1 (5 bases). The germline V gene encodes CDR1 LNHDA and CDR2 SQIVND (reference sequence). The CDR3 runs to 15 residues. Trimming took off 0 bases at V and 7 bases at J, with 13 bases between the two ends. The CDR3 spells CASSIERGGRQPQHF. CDR3 coding DNA: TGTGCCAGTAGTATAGAACGCGGGGGAAGGCAGCCCCAGCATTTT.

The V gene is TRBV7-9, the J gene TRBJ2-7; D not certain. From germline, CDR1 is SEHNR and CDR2 FQNEAQ (reference sequence). The germline V and J ends were trimmed by 1 base and 3 bases, with 7 bases remaining between them. The CDR3 extends over 13 amino acids. CDR3 nucleotide sequence: TGTGCCAGCAGCTTAGGTGCGAGCTACGAGCAGTACTTC. Translated: CASSLGASYEQYF.

About this clone itself: One end of the junction fails to match germline, which may point to a read error. This chain connects TRBV2 to TRBJ2-7; tentatively, D is TRBD2 (5 bases). The CDR3 has 12 residues. Per the germline V gene, CDR1 is SNHLY and CDR2 is FYNNEI. The CDR3 region has the DNA TGTGCCAGCAGTAAGAGAAGCGGACCGGACGGCTTC. It codes for CASSKRSGPDGF.

The genes are TRBV27 and TRBJ2-4, with D uncertain. With 5 bases removed from V and 0 bases from J, the gap between germline ends came to 11 bases. The V gene's germline CDR1 is MNHEY and CDR2 SMNVEV (reference sequence). This CDR3 region has 15 residues. The CDR3 DNA reads TGTGCCAGCAGTCCCCTAGAGTCAGCCAAAAACATTCAGTACTTC. Translation: CASSPLESAKNIQYF.

Only a few counts were recorded for this clone. CDR3: CASSPFSGRLDEQFF. The CDR3 coding sequence is TGTGCCAGCAGTCCCTTTAGCGGGAGGTTGGATGAGCAGTTCTTC. The chain joins TRBV7-6 to TRBJ2-1; 10 nucleotides align to TRBD2. The CDR3 runs 15 residues. Germline assignment: CDR1 SGHVS and CDR2 FNYEAQ. V shed 6 bases and J 8 bases; nucleotides not matched to a gene: 10.